This section outlines one T cell receptor beta chain sequence together with its context. V lost 9 bases to trimming and J lost 2 bases, with 11 bases between them. The CDR3 has 13 residues. The germline CDR1 and CDR2 sequences are MNHEY and SVGAGI. The assay was immunoSEQ multiplex PCR, and TCRdb's table has in-frame clones only and misses some. The table lists 50,000 to 65,000 clones, around nine tenths of them singletons. The sample originates from a study of T cell responses to AZD1222 COVID-19 vaccine. This receptor was taken from an adult in good health. The sequencing used peripheral blood, collected on day 0 of AZD1222 vaccination. The chain links TRBV6-5 to TRBJ1-3, with D maybe TRBD1 (5 bases). The CDR3 DNA sequence: TGTGCCAGTTCTCCGGGACCTGGAAACACCATATATTTT. As protein: CASSPGPGNTIYF.